Here is one T cell receptor beta chain with its context. What it recognizes is unknown. Amplified regions were TCR beta CDR3 sequences from RNA transcripts. Researchers ran a first-round RT-PCR on the TCR CDR3 using the HTBI primer set. Using its own MiXCR run on the multiplex PCR reads, TCRdb lists one record per CDR3 protein. The sample contains about 480,000 distinct CDR3 sequences, approximately 15% of which appear only once. The entry originates in a study of T cells in Graves' hyperthyroidism and ophthalmopathy. Study details: Peripheral blood draws took place at initial diagnosis, ahead of any treatment.

Study observations and caveats: In simple terms, a model built on 13 V-J features told ophthalmopathy apart from stable hyperthyroidism. The model anticipated ophthalmopathy a median about 7.1 months pre-onset.

Germline CDR1 DFQATT, CDR2 SNEGSKA (reference sequence). This CDR3 is 14 amino acids long. V was trimmed by 7 bases and J by 2 bases, leaving 15 bases between them. The chain carries TRBV20-1 and TRBJ2-1; the D gene is possibly TRBD2 (6 bases). This TCR came from a woman aged 18-29 years with Graves' hyperthyroidism. Material for sequencing was blood. The chain's CDR3 is CSGRELGTYNEQFF. In nucleotides, the CDR3 is TGCAGTGGTCGGGAGCTGGGGACCTACAATGAGCAGTTCTTC.